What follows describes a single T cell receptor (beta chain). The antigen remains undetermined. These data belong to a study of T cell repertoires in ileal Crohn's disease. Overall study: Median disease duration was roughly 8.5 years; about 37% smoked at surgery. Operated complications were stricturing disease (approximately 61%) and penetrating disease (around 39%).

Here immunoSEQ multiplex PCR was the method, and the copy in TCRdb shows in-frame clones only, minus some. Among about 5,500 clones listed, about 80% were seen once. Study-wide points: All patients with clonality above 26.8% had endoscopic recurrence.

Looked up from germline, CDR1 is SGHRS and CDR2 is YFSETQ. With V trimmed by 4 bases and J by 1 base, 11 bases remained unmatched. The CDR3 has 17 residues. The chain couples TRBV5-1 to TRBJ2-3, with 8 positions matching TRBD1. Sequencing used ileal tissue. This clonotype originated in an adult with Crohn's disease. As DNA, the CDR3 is TGCGCCAGCAGCCGAAGGCCCTCGGGACAGGGCACAGATACGCAGTATTTT. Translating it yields CASSRRPSGQGTDTQYF.